This T cell receptor beta chain was found in a study of blood T cells in healthy people across ages. This CDR3 comprises 14 residues. This clonotype appeared a few times. The authors ran a second PCR of about 6 to 11 cycles using a sample-barcoded 5' primer and a J-beta primer mix. MiXCR, run by TCRdb on the 5' RACE reads, gives a single entry per CDR3 protein. Of over a million distinct CDR3 sequences listed, almost 25% are singletons. These sequences were also reported in another study, on T cells of mothers and their children.

This receptor was identified in a girl aged 2-10 years in good health. The gene calls are TRBV21-1 and TRBJ1-4. TRBV21-1 is tagged as a pseudogene. Specimen: blood. The CDR3 nucleotides read TGTGCCAGCAGCCCGAAGTGGGGAGCTGAAAAACTGTTTTTT. Translating gives CASSPKWGAEKLFF.